The subject of this entry is one T cell receptor beta chain. As processed by the authors: Reference gene primer amplification in the assay estimated nucleated cell counts. Generated by immunoSEQ multiplex PCR, the TCRdb table keeps only in-frame clones and is missing some. V and J calls and clone size come straight from that table; D and trimming were deduced from the DNA. The sample has approximately 250,000 clones; 80% to 95% are singletons. These data belong to a study of blood T cell repertoires in COVID-19. V was trimmed by 3 bases and J by 2 bases, leaving 7 bases between them. This CDR3 comprises 13 residues. CDR1 is LGHNA, CDR2 YSLEER, per germline.

The sequence was obtained from a man aged 35-49 years who had been exposed to COVID-19. V and J are TRBV4-3 and TRBJ1-2; D is perhaps TRBD1 (5 bases). Specimen: PBMCs or T cells enriched from blood (not recorded which). The CDR3 region has the DNA TGCGCCAGCAGCCAGGACAACAACTATGGCTACACCTTC. Translation: CASSQDNNYGYTF.